This TCR beta chain was captured by sequencing in a study of blood T cells in healthy people across ages. Using a J-beta primer mix together with a sample-barcoded 5' primer, a second PCR was run for roughly 7 to 11 cycles. TCRdb reprocessed the 5' RACE reads via MiXCR and lists one record per CDR3 protein. This table holds approximately 1,100,000 distinct CDR3 sequences, 35% to 50% found once. RNA extraction gave at least 5 micrograms of total RNA per sample. The origin of this receptor is a woman between 55 and 75 years old in good health. Sequenced sample: blood.

The chain's CDR3 is CASSYQTGGEQYF. CDR3 coding DNA: TGTGCCAGCAGCTACCAGACGGGGGGCGAGCAGTACTTC. This chain connects TRBV7-2 to TRBJ2-4; 7 bases are shared with TRBD2. The DNA end lines up better with TRBJ2-7; the J call may be wrong. This CDR3 has 13 residues. Germline loops: CDR1 SGHTA, CDR2 FQGNSA.